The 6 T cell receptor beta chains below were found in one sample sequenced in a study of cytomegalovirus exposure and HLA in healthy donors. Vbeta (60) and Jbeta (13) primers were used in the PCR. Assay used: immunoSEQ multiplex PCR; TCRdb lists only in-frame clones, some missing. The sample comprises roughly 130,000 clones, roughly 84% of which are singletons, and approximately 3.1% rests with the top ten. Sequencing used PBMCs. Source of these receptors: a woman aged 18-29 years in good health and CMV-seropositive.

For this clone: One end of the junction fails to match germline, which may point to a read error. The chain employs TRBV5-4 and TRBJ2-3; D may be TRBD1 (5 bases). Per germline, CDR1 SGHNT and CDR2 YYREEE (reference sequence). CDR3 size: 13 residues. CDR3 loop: CASSLAGADMQYF. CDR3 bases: TGTGCCAGCAGCTTGGCTGGGGCGGATATGCAGTATTTT.

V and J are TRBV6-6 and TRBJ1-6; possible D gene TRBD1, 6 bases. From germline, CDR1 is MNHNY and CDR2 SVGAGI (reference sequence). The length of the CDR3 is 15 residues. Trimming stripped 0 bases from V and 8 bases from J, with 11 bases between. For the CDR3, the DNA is TGTGCCAGCAGTTACTCGGAGACAGGAGATTCACCCCTCCACTTT. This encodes CASSYSETGDSPLHF.

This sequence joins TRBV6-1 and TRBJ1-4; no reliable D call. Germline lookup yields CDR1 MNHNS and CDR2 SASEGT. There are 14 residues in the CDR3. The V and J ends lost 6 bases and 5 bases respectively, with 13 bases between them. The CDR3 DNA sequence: TGTGCCAGCAGAGAAAAGGGAGAAAATGAAAAACTGTTTTTT. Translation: CASREKGENEKLFF.

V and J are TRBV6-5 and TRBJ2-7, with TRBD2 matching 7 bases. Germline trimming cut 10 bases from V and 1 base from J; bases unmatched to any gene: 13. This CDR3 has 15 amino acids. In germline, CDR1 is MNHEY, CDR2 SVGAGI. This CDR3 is CATSLGGGYSYEQYF. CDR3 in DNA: TGTGCCACCTCCCTCGGGGGAGGGTATTCCTACGAGCAGTACTTC.

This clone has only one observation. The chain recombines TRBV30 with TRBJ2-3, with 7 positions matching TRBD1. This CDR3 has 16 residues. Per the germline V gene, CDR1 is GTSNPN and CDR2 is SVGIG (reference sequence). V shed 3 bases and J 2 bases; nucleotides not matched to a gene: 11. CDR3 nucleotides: TGTGCCTGGAGCACAGTCCTAGGGACAGACACAGATACGCAGTATTTT. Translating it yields CAWSTVLGTDTDTQYF.

The CDR3 is CASGGGVAKNIQYF. CDR3 nucleotides: TGTGCCAGCGGGGGAGGCGTAGCCAAAAACATTCAGTACTTC. The chain employs TRBV28 and TRBJ2-4; tentative D call: TRBD2 (6 bases). The V and J ends lost 8 bases and 0 bases respectively, with 11 bases between them. The CDR3 is 14 residues long. CDR1 MDHEN and CDR2 SYDVKM come from the germline V gene.